This is a list of T cell receptor beta chains from one sample in a study of blood T cells in healthy people across ages. One entry per CDR3 protein results from TCRdb running MiXCR on the 5' RACE reads. Among 730,000 or so distinct CDR3 sequences listed, roughly 43% were seen once. Sequencing was carried out using blood. Receptor source: a woman aged 55-70 years in good health. CDR3s include the opening cysteine and the closing phenylalanine or tryptophan. D genes are given only for firm matches. A clone size is listed for some rows: how often the clone was seen (once, few, many), or a class if it is expanded.

abundance: -; v_gene: TRBV5-1; d_gene: TRBD1; j_gene: TRBJ1-5; CDR3nt: TGCGCCAGCAGCCCGGACAGGGTAGATCAGCCCCAGCATTTT; CDR3aa: CASSPDRVDQPQHF
abundance: -; v_gene: TRBV7-2; d_gene: -; j_gene: TRBJ2-3; CDR3nt: TGTGCCAGCAGTTTTCAACCCCACACAGATACGCAGTATTTT; CDR3aa: CASSFQPHTDTQYF
abundance: few; v_gene: TRBV7-9; d_gene: -; j_gene: TRBJ2-1; CDR3nt: TGTGCCAGCAGCTTAGAGAAGAGCTCCTACAATGAGCAGTTCTTC; CDR3aa: CASSLEKSSYNEQFF
abundance: -; v_gene: TRBV29-1; d_gene: -; j_gene: TRBJ2-5; CDR3nt: TGCAGCGTCGTCGACTATCCGGAGCAGTACTTC; CDR3aa: CSVVDYPEQYF
abundance: few; v_gene: TRBV20-1; d_gene: TRBD2; j_gene: TRBJ2-1; CDR3nt: TGCAGTGCTGTCGGGGGGGTTTACAATGAGCAGTTCTTC; CDR3aa: CSAVGGVYNEQFF
abundance: -; v_gene: TRBV25-1; d_gene: -; j_gene: TRBJ2-4; CDR3nt: TGTGCCAGCAGACAGGGCGGTACCAAAAACATTCAGTACTTC; CDR3aa: CASRQGGTKNIQYF
abundance: -; v_gene: TRBV3-1; d_gene: -; j_gene: TRBJ2-2; CDR3nt: TGTGCCACTGGGGGTCTTCTGAACACCGGGGAGCTGTTTTTT; CDR3aa: CATGGLLNTGELFF
abundance: -; v_gene: TRBV29-1; d_gene: TRBD2; j_gene: TRBJ2-5; CDR3nt: TGCAGCGTTGAAGGCAGCGGGAGAGATCAAGAGACCCAGTACTTC; CDR3aa: CSVEGSGRDQETQYF
abundance: few; v_gene: TRBV7-9; d_gene: TRBD2; j_gene: TRBJ2-3; CDR3nt: TGTGCCAGCAGCTCCGGACTAGCGGGAGGCCCTAGCACAGATACGCAGTATTTT; CDR3aa: CASSSGLAGGPSTDTQYF
abundance: -; v_gene: TRBV9; d_gene: -; j_gene: TRBJ2-1; CDR3nt: TGTGCCAGCAGCGTAGCCAGCACCTACAATGAGCAGTTCTTC; CDR3aa: CASSVASTYNEQFF
abundance: few; v_gene: TRBV5-8; d_gene: TRBD1; j_gene: TRBJ1-2; CDR3nt: TGTGCCAGCAGCTTAGGACAGGGTATAAGGGATGGCTACACCTTC; CDR3aa: CASSLGQGIRDGYTF
abundance: -; v_gene: TRBV7-9; d_gene: -; j_gene: TRBJ1-6; CDR3nt: TGTGCCAGCAGCTATCCCTGGGAGGGAACTTCACCCCTCCACTTT; CDR3aa: CASSYPWEGTSPLHF
abundance: -; v_gene: TRBV18; d_gene: TRBD1; j_gene: TRBJ1-4; CDR3nt: TGTGCCAGCTCACCGCCGGGACAGGGATTGGAAAAACTGTTTTTT; CDR3aa: CASSPPGQGLEKLFF
abundance: -; v_gene: TRBV18; d_gene: TRBD2; j_gene: TRBJ2-5; CDR3nt: TGTGCCAGCTCACCTAGCGGGAGGATCCAAGAGACCCAGTACTTC; CDR3aa: CASSPSGRIQETQYF
abundance: -; v_gene: TRBV7-2; d_gene: TRBD2; j_gene: TRBJ2-7; CDR3nt: TGTGCCAGCAGCTCAACCCCGTTCGCGGGGGGATACAATGAGCAGTACTTC; CDR3aa: CASSSTPFAGGYNEQYF
abundance: -; v_gene: TRBV20-1; d_gene: -; j_gene: TRBJ1-5; CDR3nt: TGCAGTGCTTTACAGTTAAGAAGCAATCAGCCCCAGCATTTT; CDR3aa: CSALQLRSNQPQHF
abundance: -; v_gene: TRBV7-9; d_gene: TRBD1; j_gene: TRBJ1-2; CDR3nt: TGTGCCAGCAGCCCCGGACAGGTTGTAGGCTACACCTTC; CDR3aa: CASSPGQVVGYTF
abundance: -; v_gene: TRBV7-2; d_gene: -; j_gene: TRBJ2-7; CDR3nt: TGTGCCAACGGTAGGACCTACGAGCAGTACTTC; CDR3aa: CANGRTYEQYF
abundance: -; v_gene: TRBV4-2; d_gene: -; j_gene: TRBJ2-4; CDR3nt: TGTGCCAGCAGCCATCGACCACCGGGACAGGACTCCGGGGGGGCCAAAAACATTCAGTACTTC; CDR3aa: CASSHRPPGQDSGGAKNIQYF
abundance: few; v_gene: TRBV12-3/TRBV12-4; d_gene: TRBD1; j_gene: TRBJ2-1; CDR3nt: TGTGCCAGCAGCCCTCCCGGACAGGTCGGGAATGAGCAGTTCTTC; CDR3aa: CASSPPGQVGNEQFF
abundance: few; v_gene: TRBV12-3/TRBV12-4; d_gene: -; j_gene: TRBJ1-5; CDR3nt: TGTGCCAGCAGTTCTGCCCCGGGGGGTCAGCCCCAGCATTTT; CDR3aa: CASSSAPGGQPQHF
abundance: few; v_gene: TRBV7-9; d_gene: TRBD1; j_gene: TRBJ2-7; CDR3nt: TGTGCCAGCAGCAGGACAGGGGGCCAGTCCACCTACGAGCAGTACTTC; CDR3aa: CASSRTGGQSTYEQYF